The 13 T cell receptor beta chains below come from one sample, sequenced in a study of T cells of healthy individuals. TCRdb passed the 5' RACE reads through MiXCR, listing each CDR3 protein once. This table holds fewer than 75,000 distinct CDR3 sequences, around 15% found once. The source is a human donor in good health.

This clonotype appeared many times. Compared with germline, one end of the junction differs, possibly owing to a read error. This rearrangement joins TRBV27 to TRBJ2-1, with 15 nucleotides matching TRBD2. CDR1 is MNHEY, CDR2 SMNVEV, per germline (reference sequence). This CDR3 comprises 15 residues. Here the CDR3 DNA reads TGTGCCAGCAGTTCTCCATCCGGGACTAGCGGGGGGCTATCCTTC. Amino acid sequence: CASSSPSGTSGGLSF.

The V gene is TRBV5-1, the J gene TRBJ2-7, with 7 bases fitting TRBD2. This CDR3 comprises 15 residues. Germline loops: CDR1 SGHRS, CDR2 YFSETQ. The junction had 11 bases not matched to a gene; V was cut back by 4 bases and J by 4 bases. Here the CDR3 reads CASSPPGREIYEQYF. The DNA for the CDR3 is TGCGCCAGCAGCCCGCCGGGGCGGGAGATATACGAGCAGTACTTC.

The sample holds a few counts of this clonotype. This chain links TRBV5-1 with TRBJ2-1, with 10 bases fitting TRBD1. The CDR3 contains 14 residues. CDR1 is SGHRS, CDR2 YFSETQ, per germline. V gave up 3 bases and J gave up 9 bases; unmatched junction bases: 6. Written as DNA, the CDR3 is TGCGCCAGCAGCTCGGGACAGGGGAAGCGTGAGCAGTTCTTC. Translated: CASSSGQGKREQFF.

This clonotype was detected many times. The genes are TRBV9 and TRBJ2-2; possible D gene TRBD2, 6 bases. Deletions cut 3 bases from V and 6 bases from J, with 12 bases between. The germline V gene has CDR1 SGDLS and CDR2 YYNGEE. This CDR3 has 14 amino acids. Here the CDR3 reads CASSGGRLPGELFF. Written as DNA, the CDR3 is TGTGCCAGCAGCGGTGGGAGGTTGCCCGGGGAGCTGTTTTTT.

This clonotype was detected ten times or more. V and J are TRBV19 and TRBJ2-4, with D possibly being TRBD1 or TRBD2 (5 bases each). Trimming left V 7 bases short and J 0 bases short, with 13 bases between. Germline V CDR1 and CDR2: LNHDA, SQIVND (reference sequence). CDR3 length: 15 amino acids. The DNA for the CDR3 is TGTGCCAGTAAAGGGACGGACCTAGCCAAAAACATTCAGTACTTC. This encodes CASKGTDLAKNIQYF. Based on the CDR3 plus reference TRBV19 and TRBJ2-4, the full variable domain is DGGITQSPKYLFRKEGQNVTLSCEQNLNHDAMYWYRQDPGQGLRLIYYSQIVNDFQKGDIAEGYSVSREKKESFPLTVTSAQKNPTAFYLCASKGTDLAKNIQYFGAGTRLSVL.

This clonotype was seen a few times. This rearrangement joins TRBV2 to TRBJ2-1; D is undetermined. The V gene lost 6 bases and the J gene lost 6 bases, with 3 bases spanning the gap. The CDR3 runs 10 residues. Germline CDR1 is SNHLY and CDR2 is FYNNEI. The CDR3 is CASRPNEQFF. CDR3 nucleotides: TGTGCCAGCAGACCCAATGAGCAGTTCTTC.

The rearrangement joins TRBV7-9 to TRBJ2-5, with TRBD2 matching 7 bases. V shed 5 bases, J shed 0 bases, and the junction held 3 bases outside the gene matches. CDR3 length: 14 residues. Germline V gene data show CDR1 as SEHNR and CDR2 as FQNEAQ (reference sequence). CDR3 DNA: TGTGCCAGCAGCCCTAGCGGTTACCAAGAGACCCAGTACTTC. This translates into CASSPSGYQETQYF.

The sample holds a few counts of this clonotype. V and J are TRBV7-3 and TRBJ2-5; D is ambiguous. The length of the CDR3 is 15 residues. CDR1 is SGHTA and CDR2 is FQGTGA in the germline V gene. V lost 1 base to trimming and J lost 0 bases, with 9 bases between them. DNA of the CDR3: TGTGCCAGCAGCTTAAACGGTCGGTACCAAGAGACCCAGTACTTC. This translates into CASSLNGRYQETQYF.

This clonotype was counted at least ten times. This chain links TRBV6-5 with TRBJ2-7, with D perhaps TRBD1 (6 bases). V lost 2 bases and J 0 bases, leaving 8 bases between the germline ends. Germline V gene sequence: CDR1 MNHEY, CDR2 SVGAGI. The CDR3 length is 14 residues. CDR3 in DNA: TGTGCCAGCAGTTACGGGGACACCTCCTACGAGCAGTACTTC. Translation: CASSYGDTSYEQYF.

This clonotype was seen repeatedly, ten times or more. The CDR3 coding sequence is TGTGCCAGCAGTCCTGGGACGATTTACGAGCAGTACTTC. Protein: CASSPGTIYEQYF. The chain carries TRBV28 and TRBJ2-7; D may be TRBD1 or TRBD2 (5 bases each). From germline, CDR1 is MDHEN and CDR2 SYDVKM. The CDR3 runs 13 residues. Between the trimmed V and J ends, which lost 5 bases and 4 bases, there was a span of 12 bases.

This clonotype was counted at least ten times. V usage is TRBV12-3 or TRBV12-4 and J usage is TRBJ2-7; no definite D call. Trimming left V 3 bases short and J 2 bases short, with 8 bases between. The CDR3 has 13 amino acids. CDR3 in amino acids: CASSFQSTYEQYF. The CDR3 bases are TGTGCCAGCAGTTTTCAGAGTACCTACGAGCAGTACTTC.

This clonotype was seen a few times. V gene TRBV28 combines with J gene TRBJ1-5, with 9 nucleotides matching TRBD1. V was pared by 6 bases and J by 0 bases, with 6 bases of the junction left unmatched. The CDR3 has 16 amino acids. Germline CDR1 MDHEN, CDR2 SYDVKM. The CDR3, as DNA: TGTGCCAGCAGCCAGGGACAGGGCGGTAGCAATCAGCCCCAGCATTTT. This translates into CASSQGQGGSNQPQHF.

This clonotype was found many times. This sequence joins TRBV5-1 and TRBJ2-5; 9 nucleotides agree with TRBD1. In germline, CDR1 is SGHRS, CDR2 YFSETQ. Trimming at V came to 2 bases and at J to 5 bases, leaving 7 bases not matched to a gene. The CDR3 extends over 15 amino acids. CDR3 sequence (DNA): TGCGCCAGCAGCTTTACGGGACAGGGAGGCGAGACCCAGTACTTC. Amino acid sequence: CASSFTGQGGETQYF.